Included here is one T cell receptor (beta chain) sequence, with context. The entry originates in a study of blood T cell repertoires in COVID-19. Authors' analysis steps: Amplification from reference gene primers served as the basis for estimated nucleated cell counts. Measured with immunoSEQ multiplex PCR; TCRdb has only the in-frame clones, and not every one. D and trimming come from the DNA, and the V and J calls and clone size come from that table. The sample records over 200,000 clones, 75% to 90% being singletons. Germline V CDR1 and CDR2: LGHNA, YNFKEQ. This CDR3 comprises 12 residues. The V and J ends lost 3 bases and 7 bases respectively, with 10 bases between them.

The sequenced sample consisted of peripheral blood. V is TRBV4-2 and J is TRBJ2-7, with TRBD2 as a possible D gene (5 bases). This sequence originates from a human donor in a cohort sampled during active COVID-19. The CDR3 DNA is TGTGCCAGCAGCCAGCGCCGCGGGGAGCAGTACTTC. Protein sequence: CASSQRRGEQYF.